This paragraph covers one T cell receptor (beta chain) sequence. Assay used: immunoSEQ multiplex PCR; TCRdb lists only in-frame clones, some missing. The sample shows under 15,000 clones, roughly 78% of them seen only once. The sample originates from a study of sequential checkpoint blockade in melanoma. At the level of the study: Patients were randomized 1:1 to nivolumab-then-ipilimumab or ipilimumab-then-nivolumab first-line. Both treatment sequences were followed by maintenance nivolumab.

Treatment reported: randomized to nivolumab then ipilimumab (arm A) or the reverse (arm B). Patients had received no earlier DNA-damaging chemotherapy. Live CD3+CD8+ CD19− CD56− cells were sorted from PBMCs. The CDR3 is 15 residues long. With 5 bases removed from V and 8 bases from J, the gap between germline ends came to 18 bases. Germline values: CDR1 SEHNR, CDR2 FQNEAQ (reference sequence). Sample: CD8+ T cells sorted from blood (inferred from file names), taken from a patient given nivolumab and ipilimumab in sequence. The receptor was isolated from a human donor with melanoma. V gene TRBV7-9 combines with J gene TRBJ1-4; possibly TRBD1 for D (6 bases). Here the CDR3 reads CASSRRDTIGEKLFF. Written as DNA, the CDR3 is TGTGCCAGCAGCCGCAGGGACACCATAGGCGAAAAACTGTTTTTT.